Given below is one T cell receptor beta chain in context. Its antigen is unknown. Germline trimming cut 4 bases from V and 2 bases from J; bases unmatched to any gene: 23. CDR1 and CDR2 (germline): GTSNPN, SVGIG (reference sequence). This CDR3 spans 21 amino acids. This sample is drawn from a study of T cells after posttransplantation cyclophosphamide. Study results and caveats: Donor-recipient repertoire similarity was low at 1-2 months, rising over year one. TRB clonality was highly associated with recipient CMV seropositivity and reactivation. Tissue-infiltrating T cells from skin or gut overlapped little with blood T cells.

Sequenced by immunoSEQ multiplex PCR; TCRdb stores in-frame clones only, minus some. The sample records roughly 15,000 clones, 65% to 85% being singletons. The chain employs TRBV30 and TRBJ2-3; TRBD2 matches 11 bases. The sequence was obtained from a man aged 45-65 years. Sequenced: memory CD4+ T cells sorted from PBMCs. The CDR3 region is CAWTPRPLASGGYTSTDTQYF. The CDR3 DNA is TGTGCCTGGACCCCCCGCCCCCTGGCTAGCGGGGGGTATACTTCCACAGATACGCAGTATTTT.